Below are 17 T cell receptor beta chains sequenced from a single sample in a study of metastatic and nonmetastatic thyroid tumors. Nobody among the patients had been given any treatment before thyroid surgery. Through MiXCR, TCRdb re-clonotyped the PCR reads. The sample gives approximately 34,000 clones, over 15% of which show up once; around 3.7% is in the top ten. The specimen was blood. Source of these receptors: a female donor with papillary thyroid cancer or a benign thyroid nodule (not recorded which). Some clones in this sample may be carry-over from other donors' samples.

This clone was seen ten or more times. V gene TRBV19 combines with J gene TRBJ1-5, with D unresolved. This CDR3 comprises 12 residues. Germline loops: CDR1 LNHDA, CDR2 SQIVND (reference sequence). V was trimmed by 7 bases and J by 6 bases, leaving 10 bases between them. CDR3 sequence: CASKGRVQPQHF. In nucleotides, the CDR3 is TGTGCCAGTAAAGGTAGGGTTCAGCCCCAGCATTTT.

This clone has ten or more counts. The J gene is TRBJ1-3, the V gene TRBV19, with D uncertain. Trimming removed 5 bases at V and 0 bases at J, with 8 bases between. The CDR3 covers 14 residues. Germline CDR1 reads LNHDA; CDR2 reads SQIVND (reference sequence). The CDR3 here is CASSYTSSGNTIYF. DNA of the CDR3: TGTGCCAGTAGTTACACCTCCTCTGGAAACACCATATATTTT.

This rearrangement joins TRBV20-1 to TRBJ2-7, with D possibly matching TRBD2 (8 bases). In germline, CDR1 is DFQATT, CDR2 SNEGSKA (reference sequence). The CDR3 contains 15 residues. The V end lost 6 bases, the J end lost 1 base, and 19 bases lay between the germline ends. CDR3 in amino acids: CSAPIGRGPSYEQYF. The CDR3 bases are TGCAGTGCCCCCATCGGGAGGGGGCCATCCTACGAGCAGTACTTC.

This clone was recorded at least ten times. The chain joins TRBV11-2 to TRBJ2-5; D is perhaps TRBD2 (6 bases). The CDR3 length is 15 residues. In germline, CDR1 is SGHAT, CDR2 FQNNGV. The ends were cut back, 1 base at V and 3 bases at J, with 12 bases in the middle. The chain's CDR3 is CASSLGRGREETQYF. CDR3 nucleotides: TGTGCCAGCAGCTTAGGGAGGGGCAGGGAAGAGACCCAGTACTTC.

This clone was seen at least ten times. The chain is built from TRBV6-4 and TRBJ2-1, with 11 bases fitting TRBD2. Germline V gene lookup returns CDR1 MRHNA and CDR2 SNTAGT. J was trimmed by 6 bases and V by 0 bases; bases with no gene match: 1. CDR3 size: 15 residues. In DNA, the CDR3 is TGTGCCAGCAGTGACTCACTAGCGGGAGCCAATGAGCAGTTCTTC. Protein product: CASSDSLAGANEQFF.

This clone was recorded at least ten times. The chain carries TRBV9 and TRBJ2-1; 10 nucleotides align to TRBD2. Trimming cost V 4 bases and J 13 bases; bases outside gene matches: 11. Germline assignment: CDR1 SGDLS and CDR2 YYNGEE. This CDR3 region has 14 residues. The CDR3 DNA reads TGTGCCAGCAGCCCACCGGGACTAGCGCCAACACAGTTCTTC. The encoded protein is CASSPPGLAPTQFF. Full variable domain (remainder filled in from reference TRBV9 and TRBJ2-1): DSGVTQTPKHLITATGQRVTLRCSPRSGDLSVYWYQQSLDQGLQFLIQYYNGEERAKGNILERFSAQQFPDLHSELNLSSLELGDSALYFCASSPPGLAPTQFFGPGTRLTVL.

This sequence joins TRBV20-1 and TRBJ2-3; D is unclear. There are 16 residues in the CDR3. Trimming took 2 bases from V and 0 from J, leaving 15 bases between them. CDR1 DFQATT and CDR2 SNEGSKA come from the germline V gene (reference sequence). In DNA form, the CDR3 reads TGCAGTGCTAGAAGTAGTGGCGGAACAAGCACAGATACGCAGTATTTT. As protein: CSARSSGGTSTDTQYF.

This clone was counted ten times or more. The chain couples TRBV6-1 to TRBJ2-7, with TRBD1 as a possible D gene (7 bases). CDR1 is MNHNS, CDR2 SASEGT, per germline. Trimming stripped 10 bases from V and 2 bases from J, with 15 bases between. The CDR3 spans 13 residues. The CDR3 sequence is CAIKEGATYEQYF. The CDR3 bases are TGTGCCATTAAGGAGGGGGCAACCTACGAGCAGTACTTC.

This clone was picked up many times. The chain carries TRBV6-2 or TRBV6-3 and TRBJ2-2; 10 bases are shared with TRBD2. Germline CDR1 and CDR2: MNHEY and SVGEGT. With 6 bases clipped from V and 3 bases from J, the junction kept 4 bases outside the gene matches. CDR3 length: 15 residues. The CDR3 spells CASRGAGGDTGELFF. The CDR3 nucleotides are TGTGCCAGCAGGGGAGCGGGAGGGGACACCGGGGAGCTGTTTTTT.

This clone was picked up many times. The gene calls are TRBV28 and TRBJ2-2; no firm D call. The CDR3 extends over 14 amino acids. The germline gives CDR1 MDHEN, CDR2 SYDVKM. V was cut by 6 bases and J by 5 bases, with 13 bases left in between. In DNA, the CDR3 is TGTGCCAGCAGAGGACCCTGGGGAACCGGGGAGCTGTTTTTT. This sequence encodes CASRGPWGTGELFF.

The table lists this clone with many counts. The chain employs TRBV5-1 and TRBJ2-5; a weak D match, TRBD1 (5 bases). The V and J ends lost 0 bases and 2 bases respectively, with 14 bases between them. The CDR3 covers 16 residues. CDR1 SGHRS and CDR2 YFSETQ come from the germline V gene. The CDR3 protein is CASSLGLKAGQETQYF. CDR3 bases: TGCGCCAGCAGCTTGGGCCTTAAGGCAGGGCAAGAGACCCAGTACTTC.

The CDR3 loop reads CASSLTSGSPHYEQYF. The DNA of the CDR3 is TGTGCCAGCAGTTTGACTAGCGGGAGCCCTCACTACGAGCAGTACTTC. The rearrangement links TRBV27 to TRBJ2-7; 12 bases align to TRBD2. With 3 bases clipped from V and 3 bases from J, the junction kept 6 bases outside the gene matches. The germline V gene has CDR1 MNHEY and CDR2 SMNVEV (reference sequence). The CDR3 is made up of 16 amino acids.

The sample holds many counts of this clone. The J gene is TRBJ1-2, the V gene TRBV4-1; D is unresolved. Germline V gene lookup returns CDR1 MGHRA and CDR2 YSYEKL. The CDR3 length is 15 residues. V lost 0 bases to trimming and J lost 4 bases, with 12 bases between them. This chain's CDR3 is CASSQDPTGSYGYTF. In DNA form, the CDR3 reads TGCGCCAGCAGCCAAGATCCAACGGGCAGCTATGGCTACACCTTC.

Ten or more counts support this clone. For the CDR3, the DNA is TGTGCCAGCAGTGGGGACCTAAATCAGCCCCAGCATTTT. Its protein product is CASSGDLNQPQHF. This chain joins TRBV2 and TRBJ1-5; D is possibly TRBD1 (5 bases). The CDR3 length is 13 residues. V dropped 4 bases and J dropped 4 bases, with 8 bases sitting between them. CDR1 is SNHLY, CDR2 FYNNEI, per germline.

This clone came up many times. The chain uses TRBV28 and TRBJ2-1, with 7 nucleotides matching TRBD2. J lost 7 bases, V lost 2 bases, and 8 bases had no gene match. The CDR3 is 15 amino acids. CDR1 and CDR2 from the germline V gene are MDHEN and SYDVKM. CDR3 coding DNA: TGTGCCAGCAGTTTACGTGGGAGGGCCTTGAATGAGCAGTTCTTC. Translation gives CASSLRGRALNEQFF.

This clone showed up many times. This may be a read error: a much more frequent sequence differs by one nucleotide. This CDR3 is also generated by other DNA sequences in the sample. The V gene is TRBV27, the J gene TRBJ1-3; D is undetermined. Germline CDR1 is MNHEY and CDR2 is SMNVEV (reference sequence). CDR3 length equals 14 residues. This CDR3 reads CASTAPPVGNTIYF. In DNA, the CDR3 is TGTGCCAGCACTGCTCCCCCGGTTGGAAATACCATATATTTT.

This clone was found many times. The sample carries other DNA sequences with the same CDR3. The chain recombines TRBV5-6 with TRBJ2-7, with D uncertain. The V end lost 1 base, the J end lost 3 bases, and 11 bases lay between the germline ends. Germline V gene lookup returns CDR1 SGHDT and CDR2 YYEEEE. The CDR3 contains 14 residues. This chain's CDR3 is CASSLKTSDYEQYF. CDR3 bases: TGTGCCAGCAGCTTGAAGACGTCGGACTACGAGCAGTACTTC.